Listed below are T cell receptor beta chains from one sample, sequenced in a study of brain T cells in children with intractable seizures. Clones were sequenced by immunoSEQ multiplex PCR, and TCRdb holds only the in-frame ones, with some missing. This repertoire shows about 340,000 clones, about 94% found once; its top ten account for 5.5% to 6%. The source material was peripheral blood, sampled 4 to 5 months after surgery. The receptors originated from a boy under two years old with tuberous sclerosis and intractable seizures. The CDR3 runs from the conserved cysteine through the conserved F or W. Fields, in order: clone size, J gene, V gene, D gene, CDR3 DNA, CDR3 protein. D genes are given only for firm matches. The listing skips clone size in some rows; elsewhere it reads once, few, many or a size class.

>-|TRBJ1-1|TRBV6-1|-
TGTGCCAGCAGTGAAGAAATTGACCTGAACACTGAAGCTTTCTTT
CASSEEIDLNTEAFF
>-|TRBJ2-7|TRBV2|-
TGTGCCAGCATGGAGCCACAGGTCTACGAGCAGTACTTC
CASMEPQVYEQYF
>-|TRBJ2-2|TRBV7-8|-
TGTGCCAGCAGCCCGATGGGGGGAGGCCGGGGCGGGGAGCTGTTTTTT
CASSPMGGGRGGELFF
>-|TRBJ2-6|TRBV30|TRBD2
TGTGCCTGGAGACTAGCGGGAGGACCCGTCCTGACTTTC
CAWRLAGGPVLTF
>-|TRBJ2-2|TRBV6-5|-
TGTGCCAGCAGGGCAGGTTCCGGGGAGCTGTTTTTT
CASRAGSGELFF
>-|TRBJ1-6|TRBV4-2|-
TGTGCCAGCACCCCGGGGGGGGGCAATAATTCACCCCTCCACTTT
CASTPGGGNNSPLHF
>-|TRBJ2-4|TRBV7-9|TRBD1
TGTGCCAGCAGCGGGCCCGACAGGGAGAAAAACATTCAGTACTTC
CASSGPDREKNIQYF
>-|TRBJ2-3|TRBV5-1|TRBD2
TGCGCCAGCCGCCAAAGCGGGGGGAGCACAGATACGCAGTATTTT
CASRQSGGSTDTQYF
>-|TRBJ1-5|TRBV25-1|-
TGTGCCAGCAGTGACCGACCGCCGCGGCCCCAGCATTTT
CASSDRPPRPQHF
>-|TRBJ2-5|TRBV3-1/TRBV3-2|-
TGTGCCAGCAGACGGAGCGGGCGCGAGACCCAGTACTTC
CASRRSGRETQYF
>once|TRBJ1-1|TRBV6-5|-
TGTGCCAGCAGTTACTCGATAGCGGGGAGGGACACTGAAGCTTTCTTT
CASSYSIAGRDTEAFF
>-|TRBJ1-2|TRBV5-1|-
TGCGCCAGCAGCTTGGAGGGACTCGAATATGGCTACACCTTC
CASSLEGLEYGYTF
>once|TRBJ2-7|TRBV7-9|-
TGTGCCAGCAGCTTAGCCGGGGTCTACGAGCAGTACTTC
CASSLAGVYEQYF
>-|TRBJ1-3|TRBV5-6|-
TGTGCCAGCAGCCAGGCCAGGGGCTCTGGAAACACCATATATTTT
CASSQARGSGNTIYF
>-|TRBJ1-6|TRBV19|-
TGTGCCAGTAGTTTAGACGGCAGACCTTTATATAATTCACCCCTCCACTTT
CASSLDGRPLYNSPLHF
>-|TRBJ1-2|TRBV19|-
TGTGCCAGTAGTGCCCTCGAAGGGACGCTTGATGGCTACACCTTC
CASSALEGTLDGYTF
>-|TRBJ2-3|TRBV19|-
TGTGCCAGTAGTCAGGCGGGAAAGTACACAGATACGCAGTATTTT
CASSQAGKYTDTQYF
>-|TRBJ2-1|TRBV4-2|TRBD2
TGTGCCAGCAGCCAAGACGGACTAGCGGGGGGATCCTACAATGAGCAGTTCTTC
CASSQDGLAGGSYNEQFF
>-|TRBJ2-3|TRBV5-1|-
TGCGCCAGCAGCTTATTTTCTAGCACAGATACGCAGTATTTT
CASSLFSSTDTQYF
>once|TRBJ1-5|TRBV5-1|-
TGCGCCAGCAGCTTGAATTTTCGGGGGAGGGTCAATCAGCCCCAGCATTTT
CASSLNFRGRVNQPQHF
>-|TRBJ1-2|TRBV7-9|-
TGTGCCAGCAGCTTAGCGACAGTTTGGGGAACTGGCTACACCTTC
CASSLATVWGTGYTF
>-|TRBJ1-1|TRBV5-8|-
TGTGCCAGCAGCTTGGGTTCCGACAGAAACACTGAAGCTTTCTTT
CASSLGSDRNTEAFF
>-|TRBJ2-3|TRBV3-1/TRBV3-2|TRBD2
TGTGCCAGCAGCCTTCGACTAGCGGGGGGCACAGATACGCAGTATTTT
CASSLRLAGGTDTQYF
>once|TRBJ2-7|TRBV2|TRBD1
TGTGCCAGCAGTAGTATAAGGGGACAGGGCTACGAGCAGTACTTC
CASSSIRGQGYEQYF
>-|TRBJ1-1|TRBV7-2|-
TGTGCCAGCAGACCCCGGTCCCGGTTGGAAGCTTTCTTT
CASRPRSRLEAFF
>-|TRBJ2-7|TRBV5-1|-
TGCGCCAGCAGCTTGGCCAGGGACGAGCAGTACTTC
CASSLARDEQYF
>-|TRBJ1-2|TRBV3-1/TRBV3-2|TRBD1
TGTGCCAGCAGCCCCGGGACAGGCTCTGATGGCTACACCTTC
CASSPGTGSDGYTF
>-|TRBJ2-7|TRBV24-1|-
TGTGCCACCAGTGATGGGCACTACGGGGAGCAGTACTTC
CATSDGHYGEQYF
>-|TRBJ1-1|TRBV7-9|TRBD1
TGTGCCAGCAGCAGTACAGGGGCAAACACTGAAGCTTTCTTT
CASSSTGANTEAFF
>few|TRBJ1-1|TRBV6-5|TRBD1
TGTGCCAGCAGTTGGAACAGGGGGCTAAACACTGAAGCTTTCTTT
CASSWNRGLNTEAFF
>-|TRBJ1-4|TRBV5-1|-
TGCGCCAGCAGCTTGTCCGGGAGGGTTGAAAAACTGTTTTTT
CASSLSGRVEKLFF
>-|TRBJ1-1|TRBV30|-
TGTGCCTGGAGAGTAACAGGGAACACTGAAGCTTTCTTT
CAWRVTGNTEAFF
>-|TRBJ1-5|TRBV27|TRBD1
TGTGCCAGCAGGACAGGGGGCGGCAATCAGCCCCAGCATTTT
CASRTGGGNQPQHF
>-|TRBJ2-2|TRBV7-2|-
TGTGCCAGCAGCGGGGGGCCCGTCGGCACCGGGGAGCTGTTTTTT
CASSGGPVGTGELFF
>-|TRBJ2-1|TRBV27|TRBD1
TGTGCCAGCAGGAGGGACGCCGGGACAGGGGGCCTCAATGAGCAGTTCTTC
CASRRDAGTGGLNEQFF
>-|TRBJ2-1|TRBV10-2|-
TGCGCCAGCAGAGGGGCGAGTGAGCAGTTCTTC
CASRGASEQFF
>-|TRBJ1-1|TRBV19|TRBD1
TGTGCCAGTAGTATGACAGGGCAAACTGAAGCTTTCTTT
CASSMTGQTEAFF
>-|TRBJ2-7|TRBV5-5|TRBD1
TGTGCCAGCAGCTTGGACAGGGGCCCCACCTACGAGCAGTACTTC
CASSLDRGPTYEQYF
>few|TRBJ1-1|TRBV5-6|-
TGTGCCAGCAGCTTGTATTCGTCCCCTACTCTCTTT
CASSLYSSPTLF
>-|TRBJ2-1|TRBV9|-
TGTGCCAGCAGCGCAAGGACAGACTCCTACAATGAGCAGTTCTTC
CASSARTDSYNEQFF
>-|TRBJ2-1|TRBV9|-
TGTGCCAGCAGCGTATCGGACACCATCTACAATGAGCAGTTCTTC
CASSVSDTIYNEQFF
>few|TRBJ2-1|TRBV7-9|-
TGTGCCAGCAGCTTAGTGTTAGGACTCTTAAATGAGCAGTTCTTC
CASSLVLGLLNEQFF
>-|TRBJ1-4|TRBV4-1|TRBD1
TGCGCCAGCAGCCGAACCGGGACAGGAGGTGAAAAACTGTTTTTT
CASSRTGTGGEKLFF
>-|TRBJ2-7|TRBV6-5|TRBD2
TGTGCCAGCAGTCGTAGCGGGTACGAGCAGTACTTC
CASSRSGYEQYF
>-|TRBJ2-5|TRBV3-1/TRBV3-2|-
TGTGCCAGCAGCCAAGATTTGCCGACAGAGACCCAGTACTTC
CASSQDLPTETQYF
>once|TRBJ2-7|TRBV11-2|-
TGTGCCAGCAGCTTCGGCCCCTACGAGCAGTACTTC
CASSFGPYEQYF
>-|TRBJ1-6|TRBV30|TRBD1
TGTGCCTTCCGCCTAGGGGACAGGGGGACACCCCTCCACTTT
CAFRLGDRGTPLHF
>few|TRBJ1-1|TRBV18|-
TGTGCCAGCTCGAGGACCTGGATAGCGAGGACTGAAGCTTTCTTT
CASSRTWIARTEAFF
>-|TRBJ2-1|TRBV12-3/TRBV12-4|-
TGTGCCAGCAGTTTAAAGGATGAGCAGTTCTTC
CASSLKDEQFF
>-|TRBJ2-1|TRBV4-1|TRBD2
TGCGCCAGCAGCCCCCGGGGAGGGAGGGCCTTTGATGAGCAGTTCTTC
CASSPRGGRAFDEQFF
>-|TRBJ2-3|TRBV30|-
TGTGCCTTGACTTCTTCCCCAAGTAGCACAGATACGCAGTATTTT
CALTSSPSSTDTQYF
>-|TRBJ2-2|TRBV2|-
TGTGCCAGCACTTTAGGGGGAGGCACCGGGGAGCTGTTTTTT
CASTLGGGTGELFF
>-|TRBJ2-3|TRBV29-1|-
TGCAGCGTTCCCAGCGGCCGCACAGATACGCAGTATTTT
CSVPSGRTDTQYF
>-|TRBJ1-1|TRBV6-6|-
TGTGCCAGCAGTTCGCAAGGGCACACTGAAGCTTTCTTT
CASSSQGHTEAFF
>-|TRBJ2-3|TRBV21-1|-
TGTGCCAGCAGCACCACCCACCCGGGGGATACGCAGTATTTT
CASSTTHPGDTQYF
>once|TRBJ2-5|TRBV30|-
TGTGCCTGGAGTCCCTCCCCCGGGGTGGGAGAGACCCAGTACTTC
CAWSPSPGVGETQYF
>-|TRBJ2-3|TRBV19|-
TGTGCCAGTAGTATAGATCAGGCCCCAGATACGCAGTATTTT
CASSIDQAPDTQYF
>-|TRBJ1-1|TRBV19|-
TGTGCCAGTAAGGAGGGATACACTGAAGCTTTCTTT
CASKEGYTEAFF
>-|TRBJ1-1|TRBV11-3|TRBD1
TGTGCCAGCAGCCCCGGGACAGGGGTCTTGAGTGGTGAAGCTTTCTTT
CASSPGTGVLSGEAFF